This entry is about one T cell receptor (beta chain). What it binds is unknown. Authors of the study amplified TCR beta CDR3 regions from RNA transcripts. Using the HTBI primer set, a first-round RT-PCR was run on the TCR CDR3. MiXCR, applied by TCRdb to the multiplex PCR reads, yields one record per CDR3 protein. The data contain more than 550,000 distinct CDR3 sequences, around a sixth of them singletons. The data originate from a study of T cells in Graves' hyperthyroidism and ophthalmopathy. Study observations and caveats: Researchers report that a 13 V-J model separated ophthalmopathy from stable hyperthyroidism. Most thyroid clonotypes with frequency above 0.001 were detected in blood.

Those with hyperthyroidism were 18 to 65 years old, newly diagnosed, and ill for under 2 months. This CDR3 region has 14 residues. Germline V gene data show CDR1 as MNHEY and CDR2 as SMNVEV (reference sequence). V gave up 3 bases and J gave up 6 bases, with 14 bases separating them. The sequenced sample was blood. This sequence originates from a man between 50 and 59 years old with Graves' hyperthyroidism. The chain employs TRBV27 and TRBJ1-1, with D tentatively TRBD1 (6 bases). As DNA, the CDR3 is TGTGCCAGCAGTTTGAGGGGGGGGTTCGCTGAAGCTTTCTTT. Translating it yields CASSLRGGFAEAFF.